This T cell receptor beta chain emerged from a study of blood T cell repertoires in COVID-19. Original methodology: It was from reference gene primer amplification that nucleated cell counts were estimated. Repertoires were generated with immunoSEQ multiplex PCR, while TCRdb's copy carries only in-frame clones and drops some. V, J and clone size derive from that table, while D and trimming were established from the DNA sequence. The profile covers 200,000 to 300,000 clones, with approximately 80% appearing a single time and around 7.8% taken by the ten largest. Trimming left V 4 bases short and J 1 base short, with 7 bases between. The CDR3 runs 14 residues. The V gene's germline CDR1 is WNHNN and CDR2 SYGVQD (reference sequence).

V is TRBV10-1 and J is TRBJ1-4; D gene ambiguous. The sequence was obtained from a human donor in a cohort sampled during active COVID-19. Sequenced: peripheral blood. The CDR3 loop is CASSVAETNEKLFF. The CDR3 region has the DNA TGCGCCAGCAGTGTGGCAGAAACTAATGAAAAACTGTTTTTT.